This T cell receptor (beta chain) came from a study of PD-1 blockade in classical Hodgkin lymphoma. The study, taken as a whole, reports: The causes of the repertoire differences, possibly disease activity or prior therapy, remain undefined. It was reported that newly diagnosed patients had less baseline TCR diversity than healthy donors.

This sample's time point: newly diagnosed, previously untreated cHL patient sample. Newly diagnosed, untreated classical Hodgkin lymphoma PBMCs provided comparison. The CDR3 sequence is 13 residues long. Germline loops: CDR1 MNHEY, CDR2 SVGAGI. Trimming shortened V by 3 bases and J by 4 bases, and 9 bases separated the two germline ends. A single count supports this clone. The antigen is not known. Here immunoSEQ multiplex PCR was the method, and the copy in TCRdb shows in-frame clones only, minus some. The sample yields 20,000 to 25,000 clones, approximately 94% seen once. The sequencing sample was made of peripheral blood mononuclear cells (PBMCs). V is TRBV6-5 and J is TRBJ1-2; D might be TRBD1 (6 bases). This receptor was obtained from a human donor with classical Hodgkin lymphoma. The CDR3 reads CASSYTGSYGYTF. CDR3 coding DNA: TGTGCCAGCAGTTATACAGGGTCCTATGGCTACACCTTC.